This T cell receptor (beta chain) appears in the sequencing data of a study of shared clonotypes between healthy human individuals (dated by TCRdb to about 2020). About the full investigation: The cohort comprised two women and a few men aged 18 to 49 years. For each donor, CD4 naive and CD4 memory were each run on three plates, CD8 naive on two plates, and CD8 memory on one plate. The study deeply sequenced blood TCR repertoires of five healthy adults to estimate repertoire size and the extent of clonotype sharing between individuals. To increase sequencing depth and limit assay-specific biases, TCR repertoire library preparation and sequencing were carried out by different laboratories using diverse techniques. Leukapheresis yielded between about 0.9 and 9 billion PBMCs per donor.

About this clone itself: Its antigen has not been determined. No qualities accompany the bases; no much larger clone lies one base away.

Findings and caveats that apply to the study as a whole: The small number of donors limited the genetic and exposure-history diversity represented. Naive subsets generally had larger estimated clonotype richness than memory subsets did. Based on pairwise subsampling, the degree of clonotype sharing among donors was expected to be affected by sequencing depth. Compared with non-shared clonotypes, the clonotypes found in all four sorted-subset donors had higher generation probabilities. Incomplete sequencing was indicated by rarefaction of sorted-subset datasets, despite the large sequencing depth. Sampling was restricted to blood, and TCR repertoires in tissue are likely to differ from TCR repertoires in blood. Roughly 5% of naive CD4, around 3.6% of naive CD8, approximately 2.2% of memory CD4, and more than 0.35% of memory CD8 clonotypes were shared across several donors.

TCR CDR3 regions were amplified from genomic DNA by multiplex PCR using the deep immunoSEQ assay. Genomic DNA extracted from each cell subset was distributed evenly over all wells of several immunoSEQ 96-well plates, and each plate served as one replicate. For sorted subsets, each replicate PCR was loaded with around 200 ng genomic DNA, equivalent to 25,000 to 30,000 T cell genomes. Purified libraries were measured with a Qubit 3.0 fluorometer, size-checked on a Bioanalyzer 2100, and measured again with the KAPA Library Quantification kit. Every immunoSEQ 96-well plate was sequenced on a separate single-read 150-cycle Illumina NextSeq 550 flow cell. The study's own analysis went as follows. Because the immunoSEQ output included only junctional sequences and no quality scores, the filtering could not be the same as the filtering used for full-length reads. Sequences were annotated with PyIR, a Python wrapper for IgBLAST v1.9, using IMGT germline references to assign V/J genes and CDR3. Reads with weak V/J assignments (E-value above 1e-6), missing CDR3, stop codons, out-of-frame junctions, or ambiguous translated residues were removed. V3J clonotypes were defined as sequences sharing an identical inferred V gene, J gene, and CDR3 amino acid sequence. To compute the percentage overlap between repertoires, the number of shared unique clonotypes was divided by the size of the smaller repertoire. Repertoire richness was assessed with RTK rarefaction, the Chao1 estimator, and Recon v2.1 estimates of unobserved clonotypes. Generation probabilities were computed with OLGA for all TCRbeta clonotypes obtained by the gDNA method from several donors. Held by TCRdb, this immuneACCESS table contains in-frame sequences only and omits some clones. Under half of the omission traces to an unresolved V gene where checked; the cause of the rest is unknown. V and J calls and clone size come straight from that table; D and trimming were deduced from the DNA. Counted in this sample were millions of clones; 85% to 95% of them appeared once. Roughly 1.1% of the sample goes to the ten largest clones.

CDR1 and CDR2 were assigned from the germline V gene as SGHTS and YDEGEE. The V and J ends are trimmed by 5 bases and 5 bases, leaving 10 bases between them. The CDR3 numbers 13 residues from cysteine through phenylalanine. Only the CDR3 DNA stays, 39 bases, in frame from base 1. CD8 naive samples consisted of CD45RO-negative cells that were positively selected for CCR7, yielding a CD45RA+CCR7+ population without TemRA cells. The donors were healthy, HIV-negative adults with no recently reported acute infections or vaccinations. Every donor was a Caucasian adult living in Nashville, Tennessee, USA. Blood was obtained by leukapheresis, after which PBMCs were separated by Ficoll-Histopaque density gradient centrifugation and cryopreserved in liquid nitrogen vapor phase. Purity and quantity of every magnetically sorted T cell population were checked by analytical flow cytometry. Each sorted fraction had its genomic DNA isolated and then quantified by UV absorbance on a Nanodrop 2000c.

The TCR sequence derives from a man in his late teens or twenties in good health. Sequenced: naive CD8+ T cells sorted from blood. The cell subset or site label for this specimen denotes: CD45RA+CCR7+. The chain was built from TRBV5-8 and TRBJ2-2; too little of a D gene remains to name it. The bases are TGTGCCAGCAGGGTCCGTGGAACCGGGGAGCTGTTTTTT. Its protein product is CASRVRGTGELFF.